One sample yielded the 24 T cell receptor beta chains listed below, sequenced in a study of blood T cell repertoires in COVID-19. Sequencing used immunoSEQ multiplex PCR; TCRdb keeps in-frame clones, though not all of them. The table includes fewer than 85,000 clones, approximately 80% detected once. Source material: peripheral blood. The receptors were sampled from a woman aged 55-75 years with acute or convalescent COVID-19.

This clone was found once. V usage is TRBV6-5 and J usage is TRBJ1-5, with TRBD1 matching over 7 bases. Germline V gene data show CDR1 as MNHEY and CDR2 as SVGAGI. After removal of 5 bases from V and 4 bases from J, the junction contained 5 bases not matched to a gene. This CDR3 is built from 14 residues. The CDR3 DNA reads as TGTGCCAGCAGTATGGGACAGTCAAATCAGCCCCAGCATTTT. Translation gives CASSMGQSNQPQHF.

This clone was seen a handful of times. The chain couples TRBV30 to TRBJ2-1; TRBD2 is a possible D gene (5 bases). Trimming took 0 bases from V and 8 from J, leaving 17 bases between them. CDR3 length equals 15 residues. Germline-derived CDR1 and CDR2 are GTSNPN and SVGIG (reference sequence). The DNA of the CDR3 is TGTGCCTGGAGTGTAGGATCGGGGATGATCGATGAGCAGTTCTTC. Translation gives CAWSVGSGMIDEQFF.

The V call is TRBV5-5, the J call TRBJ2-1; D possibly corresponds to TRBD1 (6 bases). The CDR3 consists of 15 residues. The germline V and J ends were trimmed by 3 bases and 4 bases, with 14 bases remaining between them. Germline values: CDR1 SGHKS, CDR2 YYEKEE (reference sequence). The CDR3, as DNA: TGTGCCAGCAGCTCATTGGACAGCATATACAATGAGCAGTTCTTC. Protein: CASSSLDSIYNEQFF.

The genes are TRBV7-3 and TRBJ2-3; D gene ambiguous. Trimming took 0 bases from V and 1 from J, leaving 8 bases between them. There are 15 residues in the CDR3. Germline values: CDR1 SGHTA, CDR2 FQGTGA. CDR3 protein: CASSLTGARTDTQYF. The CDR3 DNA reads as TGTGCCAGCAGCTTAACAGGAGCGCGCACAGATACGCAGTATTTT. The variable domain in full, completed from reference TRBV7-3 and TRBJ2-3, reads GAGVSQTPSNKVTEKGKYVELRCDPISGHTALYWYRQSLGQGPEFLIYFQGTGAADDSGLPNDRFFAVRPEGSVSTLKIQRTERGDSAVYLCASSLTGARTDTQYFGPGTRLTVL.

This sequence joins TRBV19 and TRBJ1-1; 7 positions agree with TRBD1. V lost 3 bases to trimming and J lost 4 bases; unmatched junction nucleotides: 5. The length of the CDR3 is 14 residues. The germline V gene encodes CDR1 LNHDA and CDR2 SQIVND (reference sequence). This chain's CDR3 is CASSMGQPGTEAFF. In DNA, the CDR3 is TGTGCCAGTAGTATGGGACAGCCGGGCACTGAAGCTTTCTTT. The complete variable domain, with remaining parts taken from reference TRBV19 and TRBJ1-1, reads DGGITQSPKYLFRKEGQNVTLSCEQNLNHDAMYWYRQDPGQGLRLIYYSQIVNDFQKGDIAEGYSVSREKKESFPLTVTSAQKNPTAFYLCASSMGQPGTEAFFGQGTRLTVV.

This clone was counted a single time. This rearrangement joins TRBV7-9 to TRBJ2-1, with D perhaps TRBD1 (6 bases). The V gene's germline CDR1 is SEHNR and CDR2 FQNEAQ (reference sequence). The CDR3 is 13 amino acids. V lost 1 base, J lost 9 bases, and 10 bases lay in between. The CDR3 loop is CASSLGPRGEQFF. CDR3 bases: TGTGCCAGCAGCTTAGGCCCCAGGGGTGAGCAGTTCTTC.

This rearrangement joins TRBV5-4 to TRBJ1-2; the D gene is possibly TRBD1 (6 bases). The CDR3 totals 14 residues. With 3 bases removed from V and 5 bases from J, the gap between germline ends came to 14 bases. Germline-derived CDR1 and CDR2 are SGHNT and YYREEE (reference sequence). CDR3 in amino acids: CASSSKTGAYGYTF. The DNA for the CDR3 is TGTGCCAGCAGCTCTAAGACAGGCGCTTATGGCTACACCTTC.

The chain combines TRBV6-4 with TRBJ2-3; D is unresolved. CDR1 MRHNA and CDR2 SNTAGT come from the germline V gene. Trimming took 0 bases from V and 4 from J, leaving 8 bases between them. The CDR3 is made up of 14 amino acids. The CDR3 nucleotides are TGTGCCAGCAGTGACTCGGGCAGCCCAGATACGCAGTATTTT. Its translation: CASSDSGSPDTQYF.

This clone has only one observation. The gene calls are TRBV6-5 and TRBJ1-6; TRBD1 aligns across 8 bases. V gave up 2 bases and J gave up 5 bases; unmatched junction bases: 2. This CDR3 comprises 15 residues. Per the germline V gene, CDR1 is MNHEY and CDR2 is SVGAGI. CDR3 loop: CASSYRTGNNSPLHF. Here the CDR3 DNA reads TGTGCCAGCAGTTACAGGACAGGGAATAATTCACCCCTCCACTTT.

The CDR3 nucleotides read TGTGCCAGCAGTACCCGGACAGCTTGGATAGGGGGCAATCAGCCCCAGCATTTT. This encodes CASSTRTAWIGGNQPQHF. The J gene is TRBJ1-5, the V gene TRBV27; weak D call: TRBD1 (6 bases). The germline V and J ends were trimmed by 5 bases and 2 bases, with 22 bases remaining between them. CDR1 and CDR2 (germline): MNHEY, SMNVEV (reference sequence). This CDR3 comprises 18 residues.

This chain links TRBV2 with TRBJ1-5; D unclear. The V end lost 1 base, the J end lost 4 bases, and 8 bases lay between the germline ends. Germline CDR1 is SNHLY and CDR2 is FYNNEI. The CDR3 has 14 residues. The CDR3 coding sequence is TGTGCCAGCAGTGAAGACGGGTTAAATCAGCCCCAGCATTTT. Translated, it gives CASSEDGLNQPQHF.

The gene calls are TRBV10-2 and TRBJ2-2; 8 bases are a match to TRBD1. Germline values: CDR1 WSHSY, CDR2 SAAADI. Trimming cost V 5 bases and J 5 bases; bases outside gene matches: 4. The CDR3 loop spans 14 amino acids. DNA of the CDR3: TGCGCCAGCAGTTTCGGACAGGGTACCGGGGAGCTGTTTTTT. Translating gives CASSFGQGTGELFF.

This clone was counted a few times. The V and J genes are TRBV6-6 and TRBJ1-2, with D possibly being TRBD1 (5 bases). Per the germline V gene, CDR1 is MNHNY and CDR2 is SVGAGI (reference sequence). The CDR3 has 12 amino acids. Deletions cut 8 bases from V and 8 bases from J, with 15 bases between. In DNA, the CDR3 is TGTGCCAGCCGCCAGGGCGAAACGGGCTACACCTTC. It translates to CASRQGETGYTF.

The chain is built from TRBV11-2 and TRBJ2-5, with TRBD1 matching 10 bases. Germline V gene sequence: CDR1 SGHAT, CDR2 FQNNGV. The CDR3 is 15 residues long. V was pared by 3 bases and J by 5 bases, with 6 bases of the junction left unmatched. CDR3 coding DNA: TGTGCCAGCAGCTTCGACAGGGGGCTATGGGAGACCCAGTACTTC. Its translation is CASSFDRGLWETQYF.

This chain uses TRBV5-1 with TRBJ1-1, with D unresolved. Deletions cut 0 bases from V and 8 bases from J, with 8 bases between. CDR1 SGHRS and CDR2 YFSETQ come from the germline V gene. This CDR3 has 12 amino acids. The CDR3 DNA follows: TGCGCCAGCAGCTTGGAGGCACAGGAAGCTTTCTTT. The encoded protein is CASSLEAQEAFF. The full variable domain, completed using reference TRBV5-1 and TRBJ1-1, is KAGVTQTPRYLIKTRGQQVTLSCSPISGHRSVSWYQQTPGQGLQFLFEYFSETQRNKGNFPGRFSGRQFSNSRSEMNVSTLELGDSALYLCASSLEAQEAFFGQGTRLTVV.

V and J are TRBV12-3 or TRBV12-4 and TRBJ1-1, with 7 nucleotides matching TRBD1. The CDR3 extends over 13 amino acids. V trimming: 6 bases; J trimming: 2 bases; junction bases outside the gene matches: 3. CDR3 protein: CASRRQGNTEAFF. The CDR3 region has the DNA TGTGCCAGCAGGCGACAGGGCAACACTGAAGCTTTCTTT.

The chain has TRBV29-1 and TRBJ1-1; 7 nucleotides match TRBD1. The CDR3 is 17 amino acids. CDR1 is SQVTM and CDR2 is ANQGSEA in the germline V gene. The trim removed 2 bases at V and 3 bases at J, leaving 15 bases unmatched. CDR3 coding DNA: TGCAGCGTTGAATGGCACAGGGGAAGCGGCTGGGACACTGAAGCTTTCTTT. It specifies CSVEWHRGSGWDTEAFF.

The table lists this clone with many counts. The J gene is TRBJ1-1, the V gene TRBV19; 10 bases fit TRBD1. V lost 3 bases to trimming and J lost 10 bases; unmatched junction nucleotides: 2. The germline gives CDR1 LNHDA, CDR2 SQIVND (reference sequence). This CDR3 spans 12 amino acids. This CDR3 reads CASSMRDRGAFF. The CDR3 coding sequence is TGTGCCAGTAGTATGAGGGACAGGGGAGCTTTCTTT.

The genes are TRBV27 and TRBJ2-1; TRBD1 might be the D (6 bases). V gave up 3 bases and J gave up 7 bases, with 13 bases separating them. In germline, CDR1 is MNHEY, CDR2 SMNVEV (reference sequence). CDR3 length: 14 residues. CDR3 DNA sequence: TGTGCCAGCAGTTTGAACAGGGATTTGAATGAGCAGTTCTTC. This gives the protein CASSLNRDLNEQFF.

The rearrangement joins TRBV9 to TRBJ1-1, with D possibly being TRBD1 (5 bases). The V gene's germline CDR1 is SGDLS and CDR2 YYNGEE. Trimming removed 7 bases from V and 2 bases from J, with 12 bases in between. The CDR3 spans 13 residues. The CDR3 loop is CASGPGLNTEAFF. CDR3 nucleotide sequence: TGTGCCAGCGGGCCGGGACTCAACACTGAAGCTTTCTTT.

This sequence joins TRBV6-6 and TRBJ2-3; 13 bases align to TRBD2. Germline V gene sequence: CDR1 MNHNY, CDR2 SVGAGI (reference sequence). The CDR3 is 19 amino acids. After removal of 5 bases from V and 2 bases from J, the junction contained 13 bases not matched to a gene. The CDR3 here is CASSHSLPGLAGSTDTQYF. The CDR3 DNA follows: TGTGCCAGCAGTCATAGCCTACCGGGACTAGCGGGGTCCACAGATACGCAGTATTTT.

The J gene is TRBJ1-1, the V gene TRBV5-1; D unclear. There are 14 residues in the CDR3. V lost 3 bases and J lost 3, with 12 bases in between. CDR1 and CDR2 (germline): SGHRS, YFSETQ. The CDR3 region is CASSSSRGYTEAFF. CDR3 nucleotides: TGCGCCAGCAGCTCGTCCCGGGGATACACTGAAGCTTTCTTT. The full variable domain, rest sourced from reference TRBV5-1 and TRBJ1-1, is KAGVTQTPRYLIKTRGQQVTLSCSPISGHRSVSWYQQTPGQGLQFLFEYFSETQRNKGNFPGRFSGRQFSNSRSEMNVSTLELGDSALYLCASSSSRGYTEAFFGQGTRLTVV.

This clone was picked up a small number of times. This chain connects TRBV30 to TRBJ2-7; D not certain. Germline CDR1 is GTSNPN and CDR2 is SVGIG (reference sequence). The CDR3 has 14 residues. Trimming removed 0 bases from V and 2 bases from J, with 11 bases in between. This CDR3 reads CAWSVAPLTYEQYF. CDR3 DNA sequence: TGTGCCTGGAGTGTAGCACCTCTTACCTACGAGCAGTACTTC.

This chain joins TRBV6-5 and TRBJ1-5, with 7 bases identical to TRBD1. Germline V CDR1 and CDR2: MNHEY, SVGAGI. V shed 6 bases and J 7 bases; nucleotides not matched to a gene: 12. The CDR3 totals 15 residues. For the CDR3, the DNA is TGTGCCAGCAGGAAGACAGGGTCGGTGGGCCAGCCCCAGCATTTT. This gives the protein CASRKTGSVGQPQHF.